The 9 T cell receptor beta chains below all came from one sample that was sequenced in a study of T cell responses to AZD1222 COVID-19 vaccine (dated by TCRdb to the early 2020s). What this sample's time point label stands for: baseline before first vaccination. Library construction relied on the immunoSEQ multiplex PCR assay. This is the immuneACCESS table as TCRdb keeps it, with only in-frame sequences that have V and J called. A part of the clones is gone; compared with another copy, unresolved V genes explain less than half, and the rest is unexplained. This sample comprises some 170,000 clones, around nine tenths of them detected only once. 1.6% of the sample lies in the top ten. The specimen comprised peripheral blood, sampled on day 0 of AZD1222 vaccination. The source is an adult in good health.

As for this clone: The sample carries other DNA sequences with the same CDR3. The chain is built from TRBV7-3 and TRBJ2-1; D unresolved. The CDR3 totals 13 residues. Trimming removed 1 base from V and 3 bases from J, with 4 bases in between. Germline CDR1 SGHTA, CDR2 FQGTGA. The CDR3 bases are TGTGCCAGCAGCTTAAGCGGCTACAATGAGCAGTTCTTC. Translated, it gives CASSLSGYNEQFF.

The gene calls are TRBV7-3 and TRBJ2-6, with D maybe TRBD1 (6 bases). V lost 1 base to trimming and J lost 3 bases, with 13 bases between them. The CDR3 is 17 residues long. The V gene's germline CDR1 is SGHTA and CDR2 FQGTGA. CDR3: CASSLIGQSGGANVLTF. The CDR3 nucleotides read TGTGCCAGCAGCTTAATAGGACAGTCTGGTGGGGCCAACGTCCTGACTTTC.

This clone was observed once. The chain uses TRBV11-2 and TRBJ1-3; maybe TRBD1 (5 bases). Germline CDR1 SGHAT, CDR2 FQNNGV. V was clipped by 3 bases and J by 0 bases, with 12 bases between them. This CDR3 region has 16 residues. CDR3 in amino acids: CASSFGGQNSGNTIYF. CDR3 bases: TGTGCCAGCAGCTTCGGTGGACAAAACTCTGGAAACACCATATATTTT.

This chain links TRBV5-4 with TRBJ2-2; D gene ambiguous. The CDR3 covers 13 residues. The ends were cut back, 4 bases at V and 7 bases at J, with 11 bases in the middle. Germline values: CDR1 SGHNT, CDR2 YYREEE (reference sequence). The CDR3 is CASSPADSGELFF. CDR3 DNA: TGTGCCAGCAGCCCCGCGGATAGCGGGGAGCTGTTTTTT.

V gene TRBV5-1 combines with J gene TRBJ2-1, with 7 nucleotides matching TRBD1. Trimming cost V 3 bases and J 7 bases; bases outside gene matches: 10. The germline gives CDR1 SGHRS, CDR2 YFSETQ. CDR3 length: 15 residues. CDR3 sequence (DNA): TGCGCCAGCAGCTCTTTTGGTGTGGACAGGAATGAGCAGTTCTTC. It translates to CASSSFGVDRNEQFF.

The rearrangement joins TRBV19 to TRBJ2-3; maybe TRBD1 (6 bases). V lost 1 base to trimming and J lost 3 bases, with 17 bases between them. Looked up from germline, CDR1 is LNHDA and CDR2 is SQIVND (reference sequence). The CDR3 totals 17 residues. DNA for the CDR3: TGTGCCAGTAGTATAGGGAAGAGGGCAGGGGCTACAGATACGCAGTATTTT. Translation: CASSIGKRAGATDTQYF.

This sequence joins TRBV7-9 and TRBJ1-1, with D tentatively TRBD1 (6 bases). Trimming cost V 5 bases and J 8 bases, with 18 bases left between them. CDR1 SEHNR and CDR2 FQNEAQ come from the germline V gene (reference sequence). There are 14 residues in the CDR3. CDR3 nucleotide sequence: TGTGCCAGCAGCCAGGAGGGGGGTTTTTGGGAAGCTTTCTTT. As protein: CASSQEGGFWEAFF.

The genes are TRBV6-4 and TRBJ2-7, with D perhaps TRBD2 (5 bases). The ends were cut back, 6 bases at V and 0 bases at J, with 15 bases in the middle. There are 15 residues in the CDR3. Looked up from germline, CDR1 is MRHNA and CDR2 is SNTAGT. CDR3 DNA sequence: TGTGCCAGCAGCGGAGAAAGGACTCCCTCCTACGAGCAGTACTTC. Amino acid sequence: CASSGERTPSYEQYF.

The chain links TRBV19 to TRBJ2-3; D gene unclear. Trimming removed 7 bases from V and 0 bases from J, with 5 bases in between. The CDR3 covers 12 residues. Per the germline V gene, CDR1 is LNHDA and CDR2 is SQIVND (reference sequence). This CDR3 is CASTASTDTQYF. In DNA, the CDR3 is TGTGCCAGTACCGCAAGCACAGATACGCAGTATTTT.